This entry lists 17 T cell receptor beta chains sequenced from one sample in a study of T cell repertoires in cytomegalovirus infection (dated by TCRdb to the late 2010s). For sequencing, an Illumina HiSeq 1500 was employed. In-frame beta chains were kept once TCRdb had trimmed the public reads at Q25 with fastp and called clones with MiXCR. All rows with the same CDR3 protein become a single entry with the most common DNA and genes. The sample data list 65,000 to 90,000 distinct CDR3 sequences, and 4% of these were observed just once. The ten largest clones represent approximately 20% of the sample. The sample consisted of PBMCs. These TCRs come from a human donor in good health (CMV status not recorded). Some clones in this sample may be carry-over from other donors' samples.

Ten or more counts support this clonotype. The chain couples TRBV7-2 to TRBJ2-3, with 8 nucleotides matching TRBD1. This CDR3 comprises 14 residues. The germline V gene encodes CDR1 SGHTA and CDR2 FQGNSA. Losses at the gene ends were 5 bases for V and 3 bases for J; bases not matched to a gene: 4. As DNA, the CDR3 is TGTGCCAGCAGCCCATGGACAGGGACAGATACGCAGTATTTT. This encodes CASSPWTGTDTQYF.

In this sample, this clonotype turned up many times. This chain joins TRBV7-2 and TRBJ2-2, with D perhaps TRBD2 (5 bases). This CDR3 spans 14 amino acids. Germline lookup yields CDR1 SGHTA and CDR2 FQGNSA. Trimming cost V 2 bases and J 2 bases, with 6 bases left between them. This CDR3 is CASSLRLNTGELFF. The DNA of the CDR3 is TGTGCCAGCAGCTTACGACTAAACACCGGGGAGCTGTTTTTT.

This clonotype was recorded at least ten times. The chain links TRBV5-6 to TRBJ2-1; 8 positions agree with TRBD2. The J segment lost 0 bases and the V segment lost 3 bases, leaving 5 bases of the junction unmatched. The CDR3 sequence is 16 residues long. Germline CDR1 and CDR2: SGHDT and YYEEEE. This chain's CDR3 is CASSSLAGRSYNEQFF. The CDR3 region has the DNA TGTGCCAGCAGCTCCTTAGCGGGGCGCTCCTACAATGAGCAGTTCTTC. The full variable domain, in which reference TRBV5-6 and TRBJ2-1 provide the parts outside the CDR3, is DAGVTQSPTHLIKTRGQQVTLRCSPKSGHDTVSWYQQALGQGPQFIFQYYEEEERQRGNFPDRFSGHQFPNYSSELNVNALLLGDSALYLCASSSLAGRSYNEQFFGPGTRLTVL.

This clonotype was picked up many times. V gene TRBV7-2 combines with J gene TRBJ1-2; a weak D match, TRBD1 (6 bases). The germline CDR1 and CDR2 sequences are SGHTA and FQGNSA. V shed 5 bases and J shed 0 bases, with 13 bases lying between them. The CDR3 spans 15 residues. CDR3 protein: CASSPDRSANYGYTF. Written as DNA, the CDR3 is TGTGCCAGCAGCCCTGACAGGTCTGCTAACTATGGCTACACCTTC.

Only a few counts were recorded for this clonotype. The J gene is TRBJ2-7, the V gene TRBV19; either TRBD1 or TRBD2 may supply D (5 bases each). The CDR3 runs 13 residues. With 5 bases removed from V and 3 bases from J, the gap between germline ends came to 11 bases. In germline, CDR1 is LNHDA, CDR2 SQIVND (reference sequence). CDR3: CASSRDVHYEQYF. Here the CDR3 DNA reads TGTGCCAGTAGTCGGGACGTCCACTACGAGCAGTACTTC.

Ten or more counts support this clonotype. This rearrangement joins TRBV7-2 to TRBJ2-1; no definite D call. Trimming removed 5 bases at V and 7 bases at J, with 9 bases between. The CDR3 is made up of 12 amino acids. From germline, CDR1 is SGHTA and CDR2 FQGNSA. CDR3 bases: TGTGCCAGCAGCGGCGGCCGGAATGAGCAGTTCTTC. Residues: CASSGGRNEQFF.

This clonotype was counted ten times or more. In nucleotides, the CDR3 is TGCAGTGCTATCAGGGCAGAGACCCAGTACTTC. It encodes CSAIRAETQYF. The chain couples TRBV20-1 to TRBJ2-5, with D tentatively TRBD1 (5 bases). The CDR3 sequence is 11 residues long. Germline assignment: CDR1 DFQATT and CDR2 SNEGSKA (reference sequence). Trimming shortened V by 4 bases and J by 4 bases, and 7 bases separated the two germline ends.

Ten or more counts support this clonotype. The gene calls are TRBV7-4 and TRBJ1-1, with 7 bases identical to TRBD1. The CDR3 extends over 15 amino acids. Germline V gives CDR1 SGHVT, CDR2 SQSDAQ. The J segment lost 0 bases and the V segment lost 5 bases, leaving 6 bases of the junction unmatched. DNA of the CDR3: TGTGCCAGCAGCACATCGACAGGGATGAACACTGAAGCTTTCTTT. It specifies CASSTSTGMNTEAFF.

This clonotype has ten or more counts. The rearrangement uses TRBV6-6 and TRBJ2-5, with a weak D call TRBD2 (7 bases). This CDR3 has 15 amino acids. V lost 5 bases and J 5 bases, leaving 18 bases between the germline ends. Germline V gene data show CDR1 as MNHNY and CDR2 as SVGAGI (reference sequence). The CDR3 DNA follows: TGTGCCAGCAGTAGTGCTTCGGGGGGCAAGGAGACCCAGTACTTC. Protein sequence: CASSSASGGKETQYF.

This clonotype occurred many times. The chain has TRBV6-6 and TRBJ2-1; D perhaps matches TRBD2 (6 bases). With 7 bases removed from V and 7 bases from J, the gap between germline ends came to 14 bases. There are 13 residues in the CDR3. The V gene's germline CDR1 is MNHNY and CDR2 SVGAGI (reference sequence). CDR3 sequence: CASKFGGTNEQFF. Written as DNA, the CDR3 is TGTGCCAGCAAATTCGGCGGGACGAATGAGCAGTTCTTC.

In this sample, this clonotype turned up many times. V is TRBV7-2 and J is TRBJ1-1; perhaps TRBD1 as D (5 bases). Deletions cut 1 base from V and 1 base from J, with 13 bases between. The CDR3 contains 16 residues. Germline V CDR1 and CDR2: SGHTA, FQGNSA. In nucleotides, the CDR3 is TGTGCCAGCAGCTTAGGCCCCCAGGGACGGAACACTGAAGCTTTCTTT. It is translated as CASSLGPQGRNTEAFF.

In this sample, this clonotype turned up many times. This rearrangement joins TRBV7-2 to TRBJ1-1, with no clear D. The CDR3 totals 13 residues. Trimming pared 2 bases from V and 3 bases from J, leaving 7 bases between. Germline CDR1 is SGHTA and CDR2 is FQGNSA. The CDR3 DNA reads TGTGCCAGCAGCTTACGGATTGACACTGAAGCTTTCTTT. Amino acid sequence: CASSLRIDTEAFF.

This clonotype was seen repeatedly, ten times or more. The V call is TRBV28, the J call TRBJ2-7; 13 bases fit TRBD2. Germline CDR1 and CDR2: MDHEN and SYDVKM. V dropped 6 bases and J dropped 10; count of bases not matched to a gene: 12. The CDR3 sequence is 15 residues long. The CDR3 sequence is CASSFTGTSGTRQYF. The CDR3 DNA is TGTGCCAGCAGCTTCACCGGGACTAGCGGGACCCGACAGTACTTC.

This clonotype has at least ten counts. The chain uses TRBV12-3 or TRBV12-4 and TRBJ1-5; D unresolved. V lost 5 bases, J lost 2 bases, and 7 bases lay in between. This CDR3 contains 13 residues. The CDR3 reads CASSDRGNQPQHF. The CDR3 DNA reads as TGTGCCAGCAGTGACCGAGGCAATCAGCCCCAGCATTTT.

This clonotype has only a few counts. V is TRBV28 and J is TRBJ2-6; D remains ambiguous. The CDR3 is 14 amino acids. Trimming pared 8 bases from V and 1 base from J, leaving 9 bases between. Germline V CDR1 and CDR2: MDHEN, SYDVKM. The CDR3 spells CASQSPSGANVLTF. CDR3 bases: TGTGCCAGCCAAAGCCCGTCTGGGGCCAACGTCCTGACTTTC.

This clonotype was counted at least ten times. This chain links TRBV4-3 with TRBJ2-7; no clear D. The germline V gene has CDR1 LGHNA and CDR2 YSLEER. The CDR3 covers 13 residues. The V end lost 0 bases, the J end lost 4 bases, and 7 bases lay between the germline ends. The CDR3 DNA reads TGCGCCAGCAGCCAAGATTTAGGGTACGAGCAGTACTTC. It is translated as CASSQDLGYEQYF.

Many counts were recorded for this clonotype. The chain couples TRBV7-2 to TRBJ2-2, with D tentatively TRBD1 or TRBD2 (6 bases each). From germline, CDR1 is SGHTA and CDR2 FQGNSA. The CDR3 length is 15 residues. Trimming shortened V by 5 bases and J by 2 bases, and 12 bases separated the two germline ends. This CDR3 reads CASSRKGGNTGELFF. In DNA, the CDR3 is TGTGCCAGCAGCCGCAAGGGGGGAAACACCGGGGAGCTGTTTTTT. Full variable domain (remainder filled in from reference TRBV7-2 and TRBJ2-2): GAGVSQSPSNKVTEKGKDVELRCDPISGHTALYWYRQSLGQGLEFLIYFQGNSAPDKSGLPSDRFSAERTGGSVSTLTIQRTQQEDSAVYLCASSRKGGNTGELFFGEGSRLTVL.